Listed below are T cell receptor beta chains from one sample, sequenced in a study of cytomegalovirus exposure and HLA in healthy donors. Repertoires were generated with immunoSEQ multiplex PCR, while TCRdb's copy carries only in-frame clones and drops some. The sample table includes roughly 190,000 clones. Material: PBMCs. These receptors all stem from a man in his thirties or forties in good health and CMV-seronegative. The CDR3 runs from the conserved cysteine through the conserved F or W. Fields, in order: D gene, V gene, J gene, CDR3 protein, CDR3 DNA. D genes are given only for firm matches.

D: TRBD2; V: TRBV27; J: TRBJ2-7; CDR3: CASSQGGGRAFEQYF; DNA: TGTGCCAGCAGCCAAGGGGGCGGGAGGGCGTTCGAGCAGTACTTC
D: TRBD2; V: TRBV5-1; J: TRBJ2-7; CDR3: CASSLLAGADEQYF; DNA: TGCGCCAGCAGCTTGCTGGCGGGAGCCGACGAGCAGTACTTC
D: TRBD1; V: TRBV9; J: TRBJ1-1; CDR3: CASSVAQGALGNTEAFF; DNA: TGTGCCAGCAGCGTAGCTCAGGGGGCCCTAGGAAACACTGAAGCTTTCTTT
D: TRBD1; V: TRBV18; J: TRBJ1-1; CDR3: CASSPRRQGADTEAFF; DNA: TGTGCCAGCTCACCAAGGAGGCAGGGGGCGGACACTGAAGCTTTCTTT
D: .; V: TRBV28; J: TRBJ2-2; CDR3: CASSLRRVNTGELFF; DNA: TGTGCCAGCAGTTTAAGGCGGGTCAACACCGGGGAGCTGTTTTTT
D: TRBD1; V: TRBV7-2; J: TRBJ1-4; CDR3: CASSFQGAVGKLFF; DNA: TGTGCCAGCAGCTTCCAGGGGGCGGTGGGAAAACTGTTTTTT
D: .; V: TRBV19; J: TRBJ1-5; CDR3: CASSIGVWEPQHF; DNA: TGTGCCAGTAGTATCGGGGTCTGGGAGCCCCAGCATTTT
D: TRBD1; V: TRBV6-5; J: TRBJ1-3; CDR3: CASSYDRGLGNTIYF; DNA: TGTGCCAGCAGTTACGACAGGGGGCTTGGAAACACCATATATTTT
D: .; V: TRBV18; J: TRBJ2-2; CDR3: CASSPPGPFRAGELFF; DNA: TGTGCCAGCTCACCACCGGGCCCTTTTCGAGCCGGGGAGCTGTTTTTT
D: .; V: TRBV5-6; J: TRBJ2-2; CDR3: CASSTPHGAGELFF; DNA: TGTGCCAGCAGTACTCCCCACGGAGCCGGGGAGCTGTTTTTT
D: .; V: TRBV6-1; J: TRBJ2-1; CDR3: CASSRTESSYNEQFF; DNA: TGTGCCAGCAGTCGGACAGAAAGCTCCTACAATGAGCAGTTCTTC
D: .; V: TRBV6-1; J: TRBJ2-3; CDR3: CAGHSGVGADTQYF; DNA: TGTGCCGGTCATTCGGGGGTGGGCGCAGATACGCAGTATTTT
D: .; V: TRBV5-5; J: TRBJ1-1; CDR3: CASSFRDTEAFF; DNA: TGTGCCAGCAGCTTCCGGGACACTGAAGCTTTCTTT
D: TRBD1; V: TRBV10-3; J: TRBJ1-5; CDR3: CAISLGQANQPQHF; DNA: TGTGCCATCAGTTTGGGACAGGCCAATCAGCCCCAGCATTTT
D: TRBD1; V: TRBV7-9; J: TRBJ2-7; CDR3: CASSLSEYQGAVAYEQYF; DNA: TGTGCCAGCAGCTTATCAGAATACCAGGGGGCAGTGGCCTACGAGCAGTACTTC
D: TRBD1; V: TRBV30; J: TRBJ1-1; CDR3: CAWNRGQGAIVAFF; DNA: TGTGCCTGGAACCGGGGACAGGGGGCAATAGTCGCTTTCTTT
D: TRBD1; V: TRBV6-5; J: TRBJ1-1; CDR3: CASSWTGALNTEAFF; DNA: TGTGCCAGCAGTTGGACAGGAGCGCTGAACACTGAAGCTTTCTTT
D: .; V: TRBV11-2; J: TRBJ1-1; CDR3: CASSLDGGAMNTEAFF; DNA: TGTGCCAGCAGCTTAGATGGCGGGGCTATGAACACTGAAGCTTTCTTT
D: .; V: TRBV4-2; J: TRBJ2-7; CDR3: CASSQDSVVDEQYF; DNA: TGTGCCAGCAGCCAAGATTCGGTAGTCGACGAGCAGTACTTC
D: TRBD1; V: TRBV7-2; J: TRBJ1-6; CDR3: CASSLGSQGNNSPLHF; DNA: TGTGCCAGCAGCTTAGGCTCACAGGGGAACAATTCACCCCTCCACTTT
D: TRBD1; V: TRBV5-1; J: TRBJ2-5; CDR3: CASSFSTGGDGETQYF; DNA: TGCGCCAGCAGCTTTTCCACAGGGGGCGATGGAGAGACCCAGTACTTC
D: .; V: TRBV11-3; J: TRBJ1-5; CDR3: CASSQEAGQPQHF; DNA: TGTGCCAGTTCACAGGAGGCGGGGCAGCCCCAGCATTTT
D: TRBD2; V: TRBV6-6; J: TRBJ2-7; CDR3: CASRISGGGYEQYF; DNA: TGTGCCAGCAGGATAAGCGGGGGAGGCTACGAGCAGTACTTC
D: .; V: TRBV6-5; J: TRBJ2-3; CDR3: CATRGAADTQYF; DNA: TGTGCCACCCGGGGGGCAGCAGATACGCAGTATTTT
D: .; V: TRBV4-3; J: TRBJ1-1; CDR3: CASSQDRGSTEAFF; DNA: TGCGCCAGCAGCCAAGATCGGGGGAGCACTGAAGCTTTCTTT
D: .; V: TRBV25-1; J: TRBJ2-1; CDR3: CASSALQGGAYNEQFF; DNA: TGTGCCAGCAGCGCCCTTCAGGGGGGAGCCTACAATGAGCAGTTCTTC
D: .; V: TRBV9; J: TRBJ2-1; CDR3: CASSVISQGDNEQFF; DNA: TGTGCCAGCAGCGTAATCTCTCAAGGGGACAATGAGCAGTTCTTC
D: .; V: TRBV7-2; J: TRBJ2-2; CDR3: CASSLDLGELFF; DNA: TGTGCCAGCAGCTTAGATCTCGGGGAGCTGTTTTTT
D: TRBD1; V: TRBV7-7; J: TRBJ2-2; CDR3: CASSSGTGNTGELFF; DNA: TGTGCCAGCAGCTCGGGGACAGGAAACACCGGGGAGCTGTTTTTT
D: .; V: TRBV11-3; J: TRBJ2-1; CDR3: CASSPGSLSEQFF; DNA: TGTGCCAGCAGCCCGGGTTCCCTGAGTGAGCAGTTCTTC
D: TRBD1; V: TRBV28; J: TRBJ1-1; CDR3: CASSAQGNDAEAFF; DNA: TGTGCCAGCAGCGCACAGGGGAATGACGCTGAAGCTTTCTTT
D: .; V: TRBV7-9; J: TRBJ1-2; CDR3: CASREVVYSQNYGYTF; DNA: TGTGCCAGCAGGGAGGTAGTATACAGCCAAAACTATGGCTACACCTTC